A single sample gave rise to the 25 T cell receptor beta chains below, sequenced in a study of T cell repertoires in aging, cancer and after chemotherapy. Peripheral blood genomic DNA, not sorted cells or RNA, was the template. Multiplex touch-down PCR with TRB-A/B primers amplified rearranged V-D-J TRB sequences. TCRdb analysed the multiplex PCR reads with MiXCR anew, one entry per CDR3 protein. Here the sample spans some 4,000 distinct CDR3 sequences, 40% being singletons. Input material: blood. Receptor source: a human donor with a solid tumor.

This clonotype has only a few counts. This rearrangement joins TRBV6-6 to TRBJ2-1; 11 nucleotides align to TRBD2. CDR3 length: 15 residues. J lost 10 bases, V lost 7 bases, and 12 bases had no gene match. CDR1 is MNHNY, CDR2 SVGAGI, per germline (reference sequence). CDR3 residues: CASTTVSGGAREQFF. For the CDR3, the DNA is TGTGCCAGCACGACGGTTAGCGGGGGGGCCCGGGAGCAGTTCTTC.

This clonotype was seen a handful of times. V is TRBV7-9 and J is TRBJ2-3; a weak D match, TRBD1 (6 bases). V gave up 3 bases and J gave up 6 bases, with 25 bases separating them. There are 18 residues in the CDR3. The germline gives CDR1 SEHNR, CDR2 FQNEAQ (reference sequence). CDR3 residues: CASSFGARSGVATDTQYF. CDR3 bases: TGTGCCAGCAGCTTTGGTGCCCGATCAGGGGTTGCCACGGATACGCAGTATTTT. Together with reference TRBV7-9 and TRBJ2-3, the CDR3 gives the full variable domain: DTGVSQNPRHKITKRGQNVTFRCDPISEHNRLYWYRQTLGQGPEFLTYFQNEAQLEKSRLLSDRFSAERPKGSFSTLEIQRTEQGDSAMYLCASSFGARSGVATDTQYFGPGTRLTVL.

The chain links TRBV20-1 to TRBJ1-1; 8 nucleotides match TRBD1. Trimming cost V 3 bases and J 6 bases; bases outside gene matches: 12. This CDR3 contains 15 residues. Germline assignment: CDR1 DFQATT and CDR2 SNEGSKA (reference sequence). In DNA form, the CDR3 reads TGCAGTGCTAGTACGCCAGGGGGCAGGTACTCTGAAGCTTTCTTT. Encoded protein: CSASTPGGRYSEAFF.

The CDR3 coding sequence is TGTGCCAGCAGCTTAGAGGGGACAGGGATAAAAAAACTGTTTTTT. Protein: CASSLEGTGIKKLFF. This chain connects TRBV7-2 to TRBJ1-4; 9 bases agree with TRBD1. V shed 1 base, J shed 9 bases, and the junction held 6 bases outside the gene matches. The CDR3 sequence is 15 residues long. In germline, CDR1 is SGHTA, CDR2 FQGNSA.

This clonotype was seen only a few times. The J gene is TRBJ2-2, the V gene TRBV10-1; perhaps TRBD1 as D (6 bases). V lost 2 bases and J lost 7, with 11 bases in between. The CDR3 totals 14 residues. Germline CDR1 reads WNHNN; CDR2 reads SYGVQD (reference sequence). CDR3 loop: CASSERQGIGELFF. DNA of the CDR3: TGCGCCAGCAGTGAGCGTCAGGGGATCGGGGAGCTGTTTTTT.

The rearrangement links TRBV6-6 to TRBJ2-3; D is possibly TRBD1 (6 bases). CDR3 length: 16 residues. Germline V lookup: CDR1 MNHNY, CDR2 SVGAGI (reference sequence). V was shortened by 2 bases and J by 1 base, with 13 bases between the two germline ends. CDR3 in DNA: TGTGCCAGCAGTTACGATGGGGGCGCGGGCACAGATACGCAGTATTTT. Translation gives CASSYDGGAGTDTQYF.

The chain uses TRBV20-1 and TRBJ2-1, with 10 positions matching TRBD2. The CDR3 runs 16 residues. The J segment lost 10 bases and the V segment lost 6 bases, leaving 18 bases of the junction unmatched. The germline V gene has CDR1 DFQATT and CDR2 SNEGSKA (reference sequence). CDR3 sequence: CSARQRGLAALEEQFF. CDR3 DNA sequence: TGCAGTGCCCGGCAACGCGGACTAGCGGCCCTCGAAGAGCAGTTCTTC.

Regarding this clonotype: The junction departs from germline at one end; a sequencing error may be responsible. The chain combines TRBV7-3 with TRBJ2-1; possibly TRBD2 for D (6 bases). Germline lookup yields CDR1 SGHTA and CDR2 FQGTGA. This CDR3 comprises 16 residues. The CDR3: CANSAKPGLPVNEQFF. The CDR3 region has the DNA TGTGCCAACAGCGCCAAACCGGGACTTCCTGTCAATGAGCAGTTCTTC.

This chain uses TRBV6-1 with TRBJ1-5, with 8 bases aligning to TRBD1. Germline loops: CDR1 MNHNS, CDR2 SASEGT. The CDR3 contains 16 residues. The V gene end was trimmed by 6 bases and the J gene end by 4 bases; junction bases not matched to a gene: 11. This chain's CDR3 is CASSALGDRRNQPQHF. As DNA, the CDR3 is TGTGCCAGCAGCGCCCTCGGGGACAGGAGAAATCAGCCCCAGCATTTT.

This clonotype was counted between two and nine times. This chain connects TRBV6-5 to TRBJ2-7, with 8 bases that match TRBD1. The CDR3 is made up of 15 amino acids. Per germline, CDR1 MNHEY and CDR2 SVGAGI. V lost 5 bases and J lost 0; bases outside the gene matches: 6. CDR3 protein: CASSPGGAFSYEQYF. The CDR3 nucleotides read TGTGCCAGCAGTCCAGGGGGCGCGTTCTCCTACGAGCAGTACTTC.

In this sample, this clonotype turned up a few times. J is TRBJ1-5 and V is TRBV27; TRBD1 aligns across 7 bases. The CDR3 length is 17 residues. Germline assignment: CDR1 MNHEY and CDR2 SMNVEV (reference sequence). The J segment lost 3 bases and the V segment lost 2 bases, leaving 10 bases of the junction unmatched. The CDR3 loop is CASSLRPGTESNQPQHF. The CDR3 DNA follows: TGTGCCAGCAGTTTACGCCCCGGGACAGAGTCCAATCAGCCCCAGCATTTT.

This clonotype was observed a few times. This chain connects TRBV6-5 to TRBJ1-5, with 7 bases that match TRBD1. V lost 6 bases to trimming and J lost 3 bases; unmatched junction nucleotides: 5. CDR1 MNHEY and CDR2 SVGAGI come from the germline V gene. The CDR3 runs 14 residues. CDR3 in amino acids: CASSYRGDNQPQHF. DNA of the CDR3: TGTGCCAGCAGCTACAGGGGAGACAATCAGCCCCAGCATTTT.

The V gene is TRBV14, the J gene TRBJ2-7; 11 positions agree with TRBD2. This CDR3 comprises 14 residues. The germline V gene encodes CDR1 SGHDN and CDR2 FVKESK. V was pared by 6 bases and J by 8 bases, with 9 bases of the junction left unmatched. For the CDR3, the DNA is TGTGCCAGCAGTCTACTAGCGGGAGCGGTCAAGCAGTACTTC. Encoded protein: CASSLLAGAVKQYF.

In this sample, this clonotype turned up a few times. The chain uses TRBV19 and TRBJ2-1, with D possibly being TRBD1 (5 bases). Germline assignment: CDR1 LNHDA and CDR2 SQIVND (reference sequence). Trimming took off 1 base at V and 7 bases at J, with 17 bases between the two ends. The CDR3 sequence is 16 residues long. The CDR3 reads CASSIGNRMGRNEQFF. The CDR3 DNA is TGTGCCAGTAGTATAGGTAACAGGATGGGGCGGAATGAGCAGTTCTTC.

This clonotype was seen more than once but under ten times. This chain connects TRBV29-1 to TRBJ2-1; TRBD1 matches 7 bases. Germline V CDR1 and CDR2: SQVTM, ANQGSEA. The ends lost 6 bases at V and 9 bases at J; junction bases unmatched: 11. The CDR3 extends over 13 amino acids. The CDR3 nucleotides are TGCAGCGTCGATAGGACAGGTAGTGTTGAGCAGTTCTTC. It is translated as CSVDRTGSVEQFF.

The chain couples TRBV28 to TRBJ2-1, with 9 nucleotides matching TRBD2. The CDR3 totals 16 residues. Germline CDR1 MDHEN, CDR2 SYDVKM. V gave up 2 bases and J gave up 5 bases; unmatched junction bases: 7. The DNA of the CDR3 is TGTGCCAGCAGTTTAGGCGGGGCGGGAGGGAACAATGAGCAGTTCTTC. Encoded protein: CASSLGGAGGNNEQFF.

The V call is TRBV5-1, the J call TRBJ1-2; D is perhaps TRBD1 (6 bases). The CDR3 is 15 amino acids. CDR1 and CDR2 from the germline V gene are SGHRS and YFSETQ. V dropped 0 bases and J dropped 4 bases, with 13 bases sitting between them. The chain's CDR3 is CASSLAPQGIYGYTF. CDR3 bases: TGCGCCAGCAGCTTGGCTCCGCAGGGGATCTATGGCTACACCTTC. The complete variable domain, with remaining parts taken from reference TRBV5-1 and TRBJ1-2, reads KAGVTQTPRYLIKTRGQQVTLSCSPISGHRSVSWYQQTPGQGLQFLFEYFSETQRNKGNFPGRFSGRQFSNSRSEMNVSTLELGDSALYLCASSLAPQGIYGYTFGSGTRLTVV.

By proportion, this clonotype is medium-sized. The chain joins TRBV29-1 to TRBJ1-2; 10 nucleotides line up with TRBD1. Germline values: CDR1 SQVTM, CDR2 ANQGSEA. V was clipped by 3 bases and J by 8 bases; unmatched bases: 6. This CDR3 region has 13 residues. The CDR3 region is CSVETGGKVGYTF. The CDR3, as DNA: TGCAGCGTTGAGACAGGGGGCAAGGTGGGCTACACCTTC.

This clonotype was detected a few times. The rearrangement links TRBV27 to TRBJ2-2, with D unclear. V dropped 6 bases and J dropped 4 bases, with 15 bases sitting between them. CDR1 is MNHEY, CDR2 SMNVEV, per germline (reference sequence). This CDR3 contains 15 residues. CDR3 nucleotides: TGTGCCAGCAGCTCTCGCGATGGGATCACCGGGGAGCTGTTTTTT. It encodes CASSSRDGITGELFF.

Concerning this clonotype: An end of the junction does not agree with germline; a read error may underlie this. V is TRBV12-3 or TRBV12-4 and J is TRBJ2-1, with 7 positions matching TRBD2. This CDR3 has 19 amino acids. Here the CDR3 reads CASTLKPGLLLFAGNEQFF. In DNA form, the CDR3 reads TGTGCCAGCACTTTAAAACCGGGACTACTACTATTTGCGGGAAATGAGCAGTTCTTC.

As regards this clonotype: Germline is not matched at one junction end, which may reflect a read error. The rearrangement joins TRBV7-2 to TRBJ2-1; the match to TRBD2 covers 7 bases. The CDR3 has 15 residues. Germline CDR1 is SGHTA and CDR2 is FQGNSA. CDR3 sequence: CASSFTSSGYNKQFF. The CDR3 bases are TGTGCCAGCAGCTTCACCTCTAGCGGATACAATAAGCAGTTCTTC.

The gene calls are TRBV6-5 and TRBJ2-7; D gene ambiguous. This CDR3 region has 15 residues. Per germline, CDR1 MNHEY and CDR2 SVGAGI. V was pared by 4 bases and J by 4 bases, with 17 bases between. CDR3 nucleotide sequence: TGTGCCAGCAGTTCCCCTACTCAAGTCCGGTACGAGCAGTACTTC. Protein sequence: CASSSPTQVRYEQYF.

Only a few counts were recorded for this clonotype. V gene TRBV7-2 combines with J gene TRBJ2-1, with 7 nucleotides matching TRBD2. CDR3 size: 14 residues. The germline V gene has CDR1 SGHTA and CDR2 FQGNSA. The V segment lost 1 base and the J segment 12 bases; nucleotides outside the gene matches: 9. For the CDR3, the DNA is TGTGCCAGCAGCTTAGGGATAAGCGGGGAGGGGCAGTTCTTC. It specifies CASSLGISGEGQFF. The full variable domain, with the rest looked up from reference TRBV7-2 and TRBJ2-1, is GAGVSQSPSNKVTEKGKDVELRCDPISGHTALYWYRQSLGQGLEFLIYFQGNSAPDKSGLPSDRFSAERTGGSVSTLTIQRTQQEDSAVYLCASSLGISGEGQFFGPGTRLTVL.

This clonotype has only a few counts. The chain recombines TRBV30 with TRBJ1-2; 11 bases align to TRBD1. Germline assignment: CDR1 GTSNPN and CDR2 SVGIG (reference sequence). The CDR3 consists of 15 residues. V gave up 3 bases and J gave up 8 bases; unmatched junction bases: 11. DNA for the CDR3: TGTGCCTGGAGGGGGACAGGGGGAACCTTAGGCGGCTACACCTTC. Protein sequence: CAWRGTGGTLGGYTF.

This chain connects TRBV18 to TRBJ1-5; D may be TRBD1 (6 bases). CDR1 and CDR2 (germline): KGHSH, LQKENI. The CDR3 totals 14 residues. With 5 bases removed from V and 4 bases from J, the gap between germline ends came to 12 bases. CDR3 sequence (DNA): TGTGCCAGCTCAGAGGACAGCGCTAATCAGCCCCAGCATTTT. Amino acids: CASSEDSANQPQHF.